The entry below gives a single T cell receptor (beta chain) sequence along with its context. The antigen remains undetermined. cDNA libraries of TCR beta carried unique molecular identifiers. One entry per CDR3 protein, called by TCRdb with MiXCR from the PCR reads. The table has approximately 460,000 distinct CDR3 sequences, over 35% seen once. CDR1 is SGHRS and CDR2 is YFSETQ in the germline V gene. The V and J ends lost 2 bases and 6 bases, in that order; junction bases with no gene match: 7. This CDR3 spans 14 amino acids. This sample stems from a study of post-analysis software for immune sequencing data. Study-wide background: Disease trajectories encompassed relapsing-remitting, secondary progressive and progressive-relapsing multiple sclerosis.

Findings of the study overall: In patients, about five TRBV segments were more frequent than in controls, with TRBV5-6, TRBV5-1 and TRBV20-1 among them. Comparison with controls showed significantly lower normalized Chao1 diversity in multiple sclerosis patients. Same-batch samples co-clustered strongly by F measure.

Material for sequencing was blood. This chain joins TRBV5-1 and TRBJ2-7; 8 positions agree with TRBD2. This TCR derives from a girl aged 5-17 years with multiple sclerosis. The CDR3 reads CASSFDAGGLEQYF. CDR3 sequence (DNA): TGCGCCAGCAGCTTCGACGCGGGAGGTCTCGAGCAGTACTTC.